This record concerns one T cell receptor (beta chain) sequence. Some clones are missing from TCRdb's copy, which holds only in-frame ones; the method was immunoSEQ multiplex PCR. The repertoire includes 120,000 or so clones, roughly 80% of them detected once, and 20% to 25% sits in the top ten. This CDR3 comprises 14 residues. The V gene lost 6 bases and the J gene lost 5 bases, with 14 bases spanning the gap. Germline CDR1 MNHEY, CDR2 SVGAGI. This record belongs to a study of blood T cell repertoires in COVID-19. Study at large: PBMCs, B-cell-depleted T cells, or T cells were the source of the cDNA or gDNA that made up the material.

This clonotype originated in a human donor in a cohort sampled during active COVID-19. The rearrangement uses TRBV6-5 and TRBJ1-5, with D possibly being TRBD1 (6 bases). Sequencing used peripheral blood. The CDR3 loop reads CASRGTGLDQPQHF. The CDR3 DNA reads as TGTGCCAGCAGGGGTACAGGGCTGGATCAGCCCCAGCATTTT.